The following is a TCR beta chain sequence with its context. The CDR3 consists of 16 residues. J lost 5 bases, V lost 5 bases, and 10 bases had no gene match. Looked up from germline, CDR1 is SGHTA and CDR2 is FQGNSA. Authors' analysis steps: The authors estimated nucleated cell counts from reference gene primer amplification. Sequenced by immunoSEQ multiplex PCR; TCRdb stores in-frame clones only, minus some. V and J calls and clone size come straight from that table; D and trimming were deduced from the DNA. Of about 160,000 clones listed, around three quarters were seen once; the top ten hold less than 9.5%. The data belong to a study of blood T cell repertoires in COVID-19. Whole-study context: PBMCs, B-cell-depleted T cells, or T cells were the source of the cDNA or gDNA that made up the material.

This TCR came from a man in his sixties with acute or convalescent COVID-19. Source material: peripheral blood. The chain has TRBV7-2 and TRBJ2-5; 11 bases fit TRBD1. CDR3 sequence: CASSKRTGGLGETQYF. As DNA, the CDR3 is TGTGCCAGCAGCAAACGGACAGGGGGCTTGGGGGAGACCCAGTACTTC.